Sequencing of this T cell receptor (beta chain) was carried out in a study of blood T cell repertoires in COVID-19 (dated by TCRdb to the early 2020s). Turning to the overall study: Samples from collaborators originated in the United States, Italy and Spain and spanned both the acute and convalescent phases of COVID-19. Deeply sampled blood TCRbeta repertoires from subjects exposed to, actively infected with, or recovered from COVID-19 were included in the dataset. Nearly every sample came with metadata listing a de-identified subject ID, COVID-19 status, age in years and sex. HLA class I and class II types, where available, came from metadata supplied by the sample provider rather than from assay-based typing. The samples were drawn from the first 160 participants of the ongoing ImmuneRACE study and from 950 to 1,500 subjects provided by 6 global collaborators. The material from the prospective study consisted of cDNA or gDNA derived from T cells, B-cell-depleted T cells, or PBMCs. A freely available public database, intended as a resource for researchers studying the immune response to SARS-CoV-2, is where the repertoires were released.

Points on this clone: This receptor's antigen is unknown. Nothing much larger sits one base from this clone, and base qualities are not available.

The V and J ends are trimmed by 5 bases and 6 bases, leaving 10 bases between them. According to the germline V gene, CDR1 reads KGHDR and CDR2 reads SFDVKD. The CDR3 measures 13 amino acids from cysteine to phenylalanine. The read is trimmed to its CDR3 DNA, 39 bases read in frame from base 1. TCRbeta CDR3 regions were amplified from genomic DNA by means of the immunoSEQ Assay, a bias-controlled multiplex PCR. The paper's processing steps were these. The number of nucleated cells in each sample was estimated by amplification of reference gene primers within the assay. To quantify the absolute abundance of each unique TCRbeta CDR3 rearrangement, sequence reads were collapsed and filtered. For each sample, productive Simpson clonality was calculated as the square root of Simpson's diversity index over productive rearrangements. Held by TCRdb, this immuneACCESS table contains in-frame sequences only and omits some clones. Under half of the omission traces to an unresolved V gene where checked; the cause of the rest is unknown. V, J and clone size reflect that table, while D and trimming were determined from the DNA. The sample data list more than 95,000 clones, and approximately 86% of these were observed just once. The ten largest clonotypes hold roughly 13% of the sample.

The research as a whole found: How much clinical and demographic metadata was included differed by source and by participant, and the metadata was provided uncurated.

Collaborating institutions collected whole blood in K2EDTA tubes following their own protocols. For TCRbeta analysis, collaborator samples were shipped as frozen whole blood, as isolated PBMCs, or as DNA extracted from either sample type. This sequence originates from a woman aged 55-70 years in a cohort sampled during active or convalescent COVID-19. Recombination linked TRBV24-1 to TRBJ2-1; TRBD2 is possibly the D segment (5 matching bases). Sequenced material: peripheral blood. The DNA sequence reads TGTGCCACCAGTGGGTGGGAGACCAATGAGCAGTTCTTC. Translation gives CATSGWETNEQFF.